These T cell receptor beta chains were read from a single sample in a study of T-cell memory formation after mild COVID-19. A single record per CDR3 protein comes from TCRdb applying MiXCR to the 5' RACE reads. The table includes around 340,000 distinct CDR3 sequences, over 13% detected once. Sequencing used PBMCs or a T cell subset sorted from them (not recorded which). Receptors originate from a man aged 18 to 29 who had mild COVID-19 (a few samples of this study predate the infection). Cell type and time point are not known. The CDR3 runs from the conserved cysteine through the conserved F or W. The D gene is left open where the match is weak. Not every row has a clone size; where given, it reads once, few, many or a size class.

>TRBD1|TRBJ1-2|TRBV7-8|few
TGTGCCAGCAGCCAAGACAGGGCCTATGGCTACACCTTC
CASSQDRAYGYTF
>TRBD2|TRBJ2-7|TRBV6-2/TRBV6-3|few
TGTGCCAGCAGTCCCGCTAGCGGGGTCAGCTACGAGCAGTACTTC
CASSPASGVSYEQYF
>TRBD1|TRBJ2-7|TRBV5-5|NA
TGTGCCAGCAGCTACGGACAGGGACGAGCCTACGAGCAGTACTTC
CASSYGQGRAYEQYF
>TRBD1|TRBJ1-5|TRBV20-1|NA
TGCAGTGCTAGTCAACAGGGGAATCAGCCCCAGCATTTT
CSASQQGNQPQHF
>TRBD2|TRBJ2-3|TRBV20-1|NA
TGCAGTGCTAGAGATTCGGGGGGGCGCACAGATACGCAGTATTTT
CSARDSGGRTDTQYF
>NA|TRBJ2-1|TRBV5-1|many
TGCGCCAGCAGCTTGCGGGCCGATAGGGGTTACAATGAGCAGTTCTTC
CASSLRADRGYNEQFF
>NA|TRBJ1-5|TRBV4-1|NA
TGCGCCAGCAGCCAAGGGTCAGGGAATCAGCCCCAGCATTTT
CASSQGSGNQPQHF
>NA|TRBJ1-5|TRBV5-6|few
TGTGCCAGCAGCAACCGCTTCTGGGAGACCAATCAGCCCCAGCATTTT
CASSNRFWETNQPQHF
>NA|TRBJ2-7|TRBV5-6|NA
NA
CASSWAKGTSPRYF
>TRBD1|TRBJ2-6|TRBV5-1|many
TGCGCCAGCAGCGGGGACAGGGCCCAAGTTTCTGGGGCCAACGTCCTGACTTTC
CASSGDRAQVSGANVLTF
>NA|TRBJ2-1|TRBV20-1|NA
TGCAGTGCTACGCCGGGACGGGACGAGAGCGGTCGATCCAATGAGCAGTTCTTC
CSATPGRDESGRSNEQFF
>NA|TRBJ1-1|TRBV30|few
TGTGCCTGGAGACCCCGAGGGTGGAACACTGAAGCTTTCTTT
CAWRPRGWNTEAFF
>NA|TRBJ2-3|TRBV5-1|NA
TGCGCCAGCAGGGATCAAGGGGCCACAGATACGCAGTATTTT
CASRDQGATDTQYF
>NA|TRBJ2-2|TRBV10-3|NA
TGTGCCACCTTGGGGGCGGGTCCCGGGGAGCTGTTTTTT
CATLGAGPGELFF
>NA|TRBJ2-5|TRBV5-4|NA
TGTGCCAGCAGCTTGGCCGGAGGGGCAGGACAAGAGACCCAGTACTTC
CASSLAGGAGQETQYF
>NA|TRBJ1-2|TRBV5-1|NA
TGCGCCAGCAGCTTTCCCTCGGGCTATGGCTACACCTTC
CASSFPSGYGYTF
>NA|TRBJ2-1|TRBV9|few
TGTGCCAGCAGCGTCCGGGCCTACAATGAGCAGTTCTTC
CASSVRAYNEQFF
>NA|TRBJ1-2|TRBV6-2/TRBV6-3|NA
TGTGCCAGCAGTAAGTCGAGCCCAGTAAATGGCTACACCTTC
CASSKSSPVNGYTF
>NA|TRBJ1-2|TRBV7-2|few
TGTGCCAGCAGCTTCCCCACCAGGCCTCTGTTTTCTGGAACTAACTATGGCTACACCTTC
CASSFPTRPLFSGTNYGYTF
>NA|TRBJ2-2|TRBV11-1|many
TGTGCCAGCAGCTCGGACATGGGCCTCTCAACCGGGGAGCTGTTTTTT
CASSSDMGLSTGELFF
>TRBD1|TRBJ2-7|TRBV19|few
TGTGCCAGTAGTATTGACAGGGGGAACGAGCAGTACTTC
CASSIDRGNEQYF
>NA|TRBJ2-1|TRBV19|NA
TGTGCCAGTACCATGGGGCAGACGCACTACAATGAGCAGTTCTTC
CASTMGQTHYNEQFF
>NA|TRBJ2-1|TRBV24-1|NA
TGTGCCACCAGTGGGGCCAGGGGCGATGGCAATGAGCAGTTCTTC
CATSGARGDGNEQFF
>NA|TRBJ2-3|TRBV7-9|few
TGTGCCAGCAGCCAAAGGGGGGGCCGTGCAGATACGCAGTATTTT
CASSQRGGRADTQYF
>NA|TRBJ1-1|TRBV20-1|few
TGCAGTGCTGCGGGGGGCAGTGAAGCTTTCTTT
CSAAGGSEAFF
>NA|TRBJ1-1|TRBV5-1|many
TGCGCCAGCAGCTTGTTTCAGGCTGGGCCCACTGAAGCTTTCTTT
CASSLFQAGPTEAFF
>TRBD1|TRBJ1-5|TRBV7-2|NA
TGTGCCAGCAGCTTAAACAGGGGACAGCCCCAGCATTTT
CASSLNRGQPQHF
>TRBD2|TRBJ2-3|TRBV5-4|NA
TGTGCCAGCACTTTAGGTCTAGCGGGAGACACAGATACGCAGTATTTT
CASTLGLAGDTDTQYF
>NA|TRBJ2-1|TRBV5-6|few
TGTGCCAGCAGCTTGCACAATGAGCAGTTCTTC
CASSLHNEQFF
>NA|TRBJ2-7|TRBV18|few
TGTGCCAGCTCACCTTCGGACACCCGGGGGCAGTACTTC
CASSPSDTRGQYF
>TRBD1|TRBJ2-7|TRBV14|few
TGTGCCAGCAGCCTTTGGGACAGGAGAAGATACGAGCAGTACTTC
CASSLWDRRRYEQYF
>NA|TRBJ2-1|TRBV27|NA
TGTGCCAGCCGGCAGGAGAACAATGAGCAGTTCTTC
CASRQENNEQFF
>TRBD1|TRBJ1-1|TRBV27|NA
TGTGCCAGCGGGAGCACATTTCCGGGACAGGGGGCCGCTGAAGCTTTCTTT
CASGSTFPGQGAAEAFF
>TRBD2|TRBJ2-7|TRBV4-3|few
TGCGCCAGCAGCCAAGAGGGAGCGGGGTGGACCTACGAGCAGTACTTC
CASSQEGAGWTYEQYF
>TRBD2|TRBJ2-2|TRBV6-1|NA
TGTGCCAGCAGTGAACGGGGACTAGCGAACACCGGGGAGCTGTTTTTT
CASSERGLANTGELFF
>TRBD1|TRBJ2-2|TRBV12-3/TRBV12-4|few
TGTGCCAGCAGCCCCCGACAGGGGGGAACCGGGGAGCTGTTTTTT
CASSPRQGGTGELFF
>TRBD1|TRBJ1-6|TRBV27|NA
TGTGCCAGCAGTATTAGGGGACAGGTTGGGTCACCCCTCCACTTT
CASSIRGQVGSPLHF
>TRBD2|TRBJ2-7|TRBV4-3|few
TGCGCCAGCAGCCAAGATATTAGCGGGGGTTGGTACGAGCAGTACTTC
CASSQDISGGWYEQYF
>TRBD1|TRBJ1-5|TRBV5-5|few
TGTGCCAGCAGCTTACTTACCGGGACAGATAGCAATCAGCCCCAGCATTTT
CASSLLTGTDSNQPQHF
>NA|TRBJ2-7|TRBV5-1|many
TGCGCCAGCAGCATCGATCAAACAGGGGAGCAGTACTTC
CASSIDQTGEQYF
>NA|TRBJ1-1|TRBV7-2|many
TGTGCCAGCAGCGCTGGGGTGAACACTGAAGCTTTCTTT
CASSAGVNTEAFF
>NA|TRBJ1-4|TRBV6-2/TRBV6-3|few
TGTGCCAGCAGGCCTCCCGGGACATGGACCGTTTCTAATGAAAAACTGTTTTTT
CASRPPGTWTVSNEKLFF
>NA|TRBJ2-2|TRBV6-2/TRBV6-3|few
TGTGCCAGCAGTGGGGAAGGGCTGAACACCGGGGAGCTGTTTTTT
CASSGEGLNTGELFF
>NA|TRBJ2-1|TRBV5-1|NA
TGCGCCAGCAGCTTGAGGGAGGCTATGGATGAGCAGTTCTTC
CASSLREAMDEQFF
>NA|TRBJ2-7|TRBV5-1|many
TGCGCCAGCAGCGGTACTCTCTTCAGCTCCTACGAGCAGTACTTC
CASSGTLFSSYEQYF
>NA|TRBJ2-5|TRBV5-1|NA
TGCGCCAGCAGCTTACAGGGCCTTAGTAGAGAGACCCAGTACTTC
CASSLQGLSRETQYF
>NA|TRBJ1-5|TRBV6-4|NA
TGTGCCAGCAGTTACAGGGACCCGTATAGCAATCAGCCCCAGCATTTT
CASSYRDPYSNQPQHF
>NA|TRBJ2-7|TRBV20-1|few
TGCAGTGCTAGAGGGGGGGCTTGGTACGAGCAGTACTTC
CSARGGAWYEQYF
>NA|TRBJ2-3|TRBV29-1|few
TGCAGCGTCCTGGGGCGAGGAGGACTTGATACGCAGTATTTT
CSVLGRGGLDTQYF
>TRBD2|TRBJ2-5|TRBV20-1|few
TGCAGTGCTAGGGGGACTAGCGGGTACGAGACCCAGTACTTC
CSARGTSGYETQYF
>TRBD2|TRBJ2-2|TRBV28|NA
TGTGCCAGCAGTTTATGGTCCCCGGGGGGGATGAACACCGGGGAGCTGTTTTTT
CASSLWSPGGMNTGELFF
>TRBD2|TRBJ2-3|TRBV7-2|many
TGTGCCAGCAGCTTAGACCTAGCGGGGGGTATCACAGATACGCAGTATTTT
CASSLDLAGGITDTQYF
>TRBD1|TRBJ1-4|TRBV6-6|NA
TGTGCCAGCAGTTACCATCACAGGGGGACTTTTAATGAAAAACTGTTTTTT
CASSYHHRGTFNEKLFF
>TRBD1|TRBJ2-1|TRBV6-2/TRBV6-3|NA
TGTGCCAGCAGTTACGGACAGGGAGGCCCCTACAATGAGCAGTTCTTC
CASSYGQGGPYNEQFF